This TCR beta chain derives from a study of shared clonotypes between healthy human individuals. Study at large: The plates for each donor numbered three CD4 naive, three CD4 memory, two CD8 naive and one CD8 memory.

As to this clone: The same CDR3 can be traced to other DNA sequences in this sample.

Repertoires were generated with immunoSEQ multiplex PCR, while TCRdb's copy carries only in-frame clones and drops some. The sample includes roughly 760,000 clones, roughly 70% seen only once; the top ten take around 1.6%. CDR1 is SGDLS and CDR2 is YYNGEE in the germline V gene. The CDR3 runs to 17 residues. Trimming shortened V by 2 bases and J by 0 bases, and 12 bases separated the two germline ends. The TCR was taken from a woman aged 25 to 39 in good health. The source material was memory CD4+ T cells sorted from blood. Subset: CD45RA-negative fraction. The V and J genes are TRBV9 and TRBJ2-6, with D perhaps matching TRBD1 (5 bases). The CDR3 nucleotides are TGTGCCAGCAGCGTCGACAGTTTCAGCTCTGGGGCCAACGTCCTGACTTTC. It encodes CASSVDSFSSGANVLTF.